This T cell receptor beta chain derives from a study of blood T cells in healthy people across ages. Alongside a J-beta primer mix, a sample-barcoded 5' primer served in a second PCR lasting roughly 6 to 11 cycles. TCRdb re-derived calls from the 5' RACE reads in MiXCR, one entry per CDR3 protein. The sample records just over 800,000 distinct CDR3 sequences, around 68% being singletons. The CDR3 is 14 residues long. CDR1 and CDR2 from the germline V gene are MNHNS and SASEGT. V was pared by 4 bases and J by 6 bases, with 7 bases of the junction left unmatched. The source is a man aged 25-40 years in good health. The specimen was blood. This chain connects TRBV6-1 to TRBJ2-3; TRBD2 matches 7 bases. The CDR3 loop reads CASSASGARDTQYF. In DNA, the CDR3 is TGTGCCAGCAGTGCCAGCGGGGCTCGGGATACGCAGTATTTT.